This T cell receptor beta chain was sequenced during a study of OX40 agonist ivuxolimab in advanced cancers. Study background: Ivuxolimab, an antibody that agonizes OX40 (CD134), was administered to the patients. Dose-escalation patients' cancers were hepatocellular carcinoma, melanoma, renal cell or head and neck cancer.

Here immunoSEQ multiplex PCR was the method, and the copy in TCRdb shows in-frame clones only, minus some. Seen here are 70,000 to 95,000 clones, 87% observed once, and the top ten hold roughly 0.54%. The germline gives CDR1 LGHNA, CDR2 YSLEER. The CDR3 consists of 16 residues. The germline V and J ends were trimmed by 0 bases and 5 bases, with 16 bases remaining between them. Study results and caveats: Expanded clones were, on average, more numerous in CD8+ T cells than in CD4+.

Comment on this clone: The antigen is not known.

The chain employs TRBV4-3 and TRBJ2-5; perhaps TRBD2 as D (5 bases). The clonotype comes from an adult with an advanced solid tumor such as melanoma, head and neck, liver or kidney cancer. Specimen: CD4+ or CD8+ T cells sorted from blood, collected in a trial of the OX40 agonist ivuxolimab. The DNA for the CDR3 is TGCGCCAGCAGCCAAGATATCGCTAGCCCTGAGGAGACCCAGTACTTC. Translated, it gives CASSQDIASPEETQYF.